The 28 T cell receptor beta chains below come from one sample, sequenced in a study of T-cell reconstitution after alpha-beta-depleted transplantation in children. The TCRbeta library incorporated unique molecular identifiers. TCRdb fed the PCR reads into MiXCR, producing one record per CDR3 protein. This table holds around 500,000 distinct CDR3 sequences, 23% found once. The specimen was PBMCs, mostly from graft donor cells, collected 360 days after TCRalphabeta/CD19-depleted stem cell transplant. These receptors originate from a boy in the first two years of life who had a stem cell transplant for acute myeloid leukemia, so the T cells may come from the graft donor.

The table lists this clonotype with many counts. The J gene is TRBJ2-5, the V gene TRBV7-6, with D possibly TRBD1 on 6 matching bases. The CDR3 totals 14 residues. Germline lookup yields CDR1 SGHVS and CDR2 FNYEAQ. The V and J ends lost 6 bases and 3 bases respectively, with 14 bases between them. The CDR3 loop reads CASRERTAKETQYF. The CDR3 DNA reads TGTGCCAGCAGGGAGCGGACAGCGAAAGAGACCCAGTACTTC.

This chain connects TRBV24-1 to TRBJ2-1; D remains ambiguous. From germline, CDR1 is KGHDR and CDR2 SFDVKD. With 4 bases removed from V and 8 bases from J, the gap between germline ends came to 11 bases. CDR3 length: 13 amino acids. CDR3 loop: CATSDPAFHEQFF. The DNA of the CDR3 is TGTGCCACCAGTGACCCCGCTTTCCATGAGCAGTTCTTC.

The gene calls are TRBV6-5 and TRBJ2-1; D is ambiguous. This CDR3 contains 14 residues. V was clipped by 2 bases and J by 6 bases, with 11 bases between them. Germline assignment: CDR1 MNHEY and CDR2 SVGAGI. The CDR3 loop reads CASSYGEMVNEQFF. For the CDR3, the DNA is TGTGCCAGCAGTTACGGCGAAATGGTCAATGAGCAGTTCTTC.

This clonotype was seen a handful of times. CDR3 loop: CASSFLLSITDTQYF. The CDR3 DNA is TGCGCCAGCAGCTTCCTTCTGTCGATCACAGATACGCAGTATTTT. The rearrangement uses TRBV5-1 and TRBJ2-3, with D unresolved. The CDR3 contains 15 residues. Trimming removed 2 bases at V and 2 bases at J, with 12 bases between. The germline gives CDR1 SGHRS, CDR2 YFSETQ.

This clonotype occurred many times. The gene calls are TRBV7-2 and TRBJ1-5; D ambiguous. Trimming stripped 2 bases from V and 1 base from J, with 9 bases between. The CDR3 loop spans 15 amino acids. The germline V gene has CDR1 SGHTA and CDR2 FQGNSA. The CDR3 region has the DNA TGTGCCAGCAGCTTATTTATCGGCAGCAATCAGCCCCAGCATTTT. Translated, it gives CASSLFIGSNQPQHF.

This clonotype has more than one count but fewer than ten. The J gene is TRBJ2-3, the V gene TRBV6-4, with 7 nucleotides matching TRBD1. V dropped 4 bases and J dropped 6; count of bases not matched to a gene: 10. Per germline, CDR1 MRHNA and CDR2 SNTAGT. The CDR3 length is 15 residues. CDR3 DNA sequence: TGTGCCAGCAGTGGTCACCCCGGGACAGCCGATACGCAGTATTTT. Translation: CASSGHPGTADTQYF.

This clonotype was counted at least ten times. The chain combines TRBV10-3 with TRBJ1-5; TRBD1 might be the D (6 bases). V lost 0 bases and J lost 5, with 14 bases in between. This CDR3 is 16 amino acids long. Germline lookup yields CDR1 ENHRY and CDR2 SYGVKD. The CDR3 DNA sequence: TGTGCCATCAGTGAGTCGAACAGAGGGGGTTATCAGCCCCAGCATTTT. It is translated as CAISESNRGGYQPQHF.

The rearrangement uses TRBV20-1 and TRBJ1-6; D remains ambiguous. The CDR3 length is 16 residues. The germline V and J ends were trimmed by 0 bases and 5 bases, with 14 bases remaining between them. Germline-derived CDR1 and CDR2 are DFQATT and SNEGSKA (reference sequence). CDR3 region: CSARDPSTSNNSPLHF. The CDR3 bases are TGCAGTGCTAGAGATCCCTCTACATCTAATAATTCACCCCTCCACTTT.

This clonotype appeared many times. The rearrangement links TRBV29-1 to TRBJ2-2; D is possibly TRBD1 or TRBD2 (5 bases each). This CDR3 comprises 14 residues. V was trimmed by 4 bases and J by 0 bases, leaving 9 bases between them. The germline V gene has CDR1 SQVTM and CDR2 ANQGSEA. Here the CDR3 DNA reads TGCAGCGTTGTGGGACCTACGAACACCGGGGAGCTGTTTTTT. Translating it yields CSVVGPTNTGELFF.

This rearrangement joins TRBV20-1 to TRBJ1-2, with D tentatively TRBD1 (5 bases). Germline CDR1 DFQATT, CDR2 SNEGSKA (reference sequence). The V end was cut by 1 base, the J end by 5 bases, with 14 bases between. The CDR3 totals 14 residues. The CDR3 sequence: CSARGRASTYGYTF. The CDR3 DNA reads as TGCAGTGCTAGAGGCAGGGCCTCAACTTATGGCTACACCTTC.

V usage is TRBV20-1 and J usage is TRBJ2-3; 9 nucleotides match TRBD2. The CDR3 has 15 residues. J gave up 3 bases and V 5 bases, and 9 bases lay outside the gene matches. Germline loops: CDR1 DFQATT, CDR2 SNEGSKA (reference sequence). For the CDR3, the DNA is TGCAGTGCTGGCCGAGTAGCGGGGGAAACAGATACGCAGTATTTT. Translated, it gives CSAGRVAGETDTQYF.

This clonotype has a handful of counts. The CDR3, as DNA: TGCAGTGCCCAGACTAGCGGGCCCACAGATACGCAGTATTTT. Protein: CSAQTSGPTDTQYF. The rearrangement links TRBV20-1 to TRBJ2-3, with 10 bases matching TRBD2. The V segment lost 6 bases and the J segment 2 bases; nucleotides outside the gene matches: 5. This CDR3 is built from 14 residues. Germline assignment: CDR1 DFQATT and CDR2 SNEGSKA (reference sequence).

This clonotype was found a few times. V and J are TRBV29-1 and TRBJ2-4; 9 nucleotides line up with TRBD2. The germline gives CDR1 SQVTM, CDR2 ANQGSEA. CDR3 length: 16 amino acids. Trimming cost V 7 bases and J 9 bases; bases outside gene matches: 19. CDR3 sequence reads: CSGGGGLRGGQGIQYF. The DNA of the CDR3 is TGCAGCGGTGGTGGTGGTTTGCGGGGGGGCCAGGGCATTCAGTACTTC.

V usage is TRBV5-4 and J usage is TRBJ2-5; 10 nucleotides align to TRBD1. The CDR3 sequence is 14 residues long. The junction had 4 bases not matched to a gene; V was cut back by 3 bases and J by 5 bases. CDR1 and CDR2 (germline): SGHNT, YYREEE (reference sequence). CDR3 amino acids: CASSWDRGWETQYF. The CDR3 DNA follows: TGTGCCAGCAGCTGGGACAGGGGATGGGAGACCCAGTACTTC.

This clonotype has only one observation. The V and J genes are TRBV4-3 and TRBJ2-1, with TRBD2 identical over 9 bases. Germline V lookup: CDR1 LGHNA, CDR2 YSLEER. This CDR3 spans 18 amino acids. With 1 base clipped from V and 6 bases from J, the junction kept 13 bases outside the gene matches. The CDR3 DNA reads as TGCGCCAGCAGCCAAGGTCCCTTTAATGCGGGGGGGCCCAATGAGCAGTTCTTC. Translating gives CASSQGPFNAGGPNEQFF.

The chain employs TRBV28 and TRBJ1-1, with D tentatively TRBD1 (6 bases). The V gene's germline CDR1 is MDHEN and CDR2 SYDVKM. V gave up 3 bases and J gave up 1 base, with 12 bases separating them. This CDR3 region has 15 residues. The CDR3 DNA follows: TGTGCCAGCAGTTTCGCCGGACAGCGGAACACTGAAGCTTTCTTT. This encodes CASSFAGQRNTEAFF. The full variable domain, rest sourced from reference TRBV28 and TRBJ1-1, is DVKVTQSSRYLVKRTGEKVFLECVQDMDHENMFWYRQDPGLGLRLIYFSYDVKMKEKGDIPEGYSVSREKKERFSLILESASTNQTSMYLCASSFAGQRNTEAFFGQGTRLTVV.

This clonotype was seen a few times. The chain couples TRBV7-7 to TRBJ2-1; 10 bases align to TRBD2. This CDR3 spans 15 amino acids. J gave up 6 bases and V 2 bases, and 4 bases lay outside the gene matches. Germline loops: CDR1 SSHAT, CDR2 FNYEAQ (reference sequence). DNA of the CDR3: TGTGCCAGCAGCTTAAATCTAGCGGGGGTCAATGAGCAGTTCTTC. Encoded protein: CASSLNLAGVNEQFF.

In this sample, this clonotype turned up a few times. The CDR3 region is CSARRTGTGELFF. The CDR3 DNA follows: TGCAGTGCGAGACGGACAGGGACCGGGGAGCTGTTTTTT. The J gene is TRBJ2-2, the V gene TRBV20-1; 8 nucleotides align to TRBD1. V dropped 6 bases and J dropped 5; count of bases not matched to a gene: 5. The CDR3 spans 13 residues. Germline CDR1 and CDR2: DFQATT and SNEGSKA (reference sequence).

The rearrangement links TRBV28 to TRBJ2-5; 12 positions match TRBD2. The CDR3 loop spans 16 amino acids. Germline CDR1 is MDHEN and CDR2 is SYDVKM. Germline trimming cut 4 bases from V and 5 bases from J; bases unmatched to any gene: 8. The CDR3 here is CASSSLLAGGEETQYF. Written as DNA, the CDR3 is TGTGCCAGCAGTTCCTTACTAGCGGGGGGAGAGGAGACCCAGTACTTC.

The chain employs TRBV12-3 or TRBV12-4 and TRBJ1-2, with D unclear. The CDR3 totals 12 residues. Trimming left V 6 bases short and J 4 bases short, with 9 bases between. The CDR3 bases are TGTGCCAGCAGCCCAGCCTTCTATGGCTACACCTTC. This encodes CASSPAFYGYTF.

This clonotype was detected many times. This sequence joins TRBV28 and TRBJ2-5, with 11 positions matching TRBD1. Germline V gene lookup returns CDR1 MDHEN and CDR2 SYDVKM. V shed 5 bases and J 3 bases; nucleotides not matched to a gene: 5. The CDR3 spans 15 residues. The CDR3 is CASSRRTGGEETQYF. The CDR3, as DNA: TGTGCCAGCAGTCGACGGACAGGGGGCGAAGAGACCCAGTACTTC.

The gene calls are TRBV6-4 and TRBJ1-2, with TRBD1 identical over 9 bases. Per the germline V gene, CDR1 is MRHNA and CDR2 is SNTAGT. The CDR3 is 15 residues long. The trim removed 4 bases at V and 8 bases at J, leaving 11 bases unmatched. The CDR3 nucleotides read TGTGCCAGCAGTGTTACCGGGACAGGGACGGAGGGCTACACCTTC. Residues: CASSVTGTGTEGYTF.

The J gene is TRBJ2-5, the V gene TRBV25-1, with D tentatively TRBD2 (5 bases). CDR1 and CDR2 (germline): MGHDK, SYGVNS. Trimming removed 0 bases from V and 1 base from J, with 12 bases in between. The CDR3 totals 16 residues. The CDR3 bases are TGTGCCAGCAGTGAATATTTCATTGCGGGCCAAGAGACCCAGTACTTC. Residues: CASSEYFIAGQETQYF.

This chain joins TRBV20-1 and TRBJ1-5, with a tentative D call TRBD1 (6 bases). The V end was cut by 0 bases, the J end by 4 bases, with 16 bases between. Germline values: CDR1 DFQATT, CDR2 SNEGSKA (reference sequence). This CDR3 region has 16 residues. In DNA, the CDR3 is TGCAGTGCTAGAGATTTAGGCAGGGGAAATAATCAGCCCCAGCATTTT. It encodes CSARDLGRGNNQPQHF.

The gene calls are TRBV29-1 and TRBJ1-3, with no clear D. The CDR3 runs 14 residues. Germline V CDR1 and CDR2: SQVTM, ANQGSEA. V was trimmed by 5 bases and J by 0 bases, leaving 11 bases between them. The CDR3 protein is CSVYQSISGNTIYF. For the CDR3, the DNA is TGCAGCGTTTATCAGTCGATCTCTGGAAACACCATATATTTT.

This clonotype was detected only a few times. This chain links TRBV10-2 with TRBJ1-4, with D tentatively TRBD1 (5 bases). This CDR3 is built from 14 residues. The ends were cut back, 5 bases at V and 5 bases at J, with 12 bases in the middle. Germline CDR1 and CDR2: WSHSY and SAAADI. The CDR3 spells CASSSTVDNEKLFF. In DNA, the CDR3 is TGCGCCAGCAGTTCGACAGTGGACAATGAAAAACTGTTTTTT.

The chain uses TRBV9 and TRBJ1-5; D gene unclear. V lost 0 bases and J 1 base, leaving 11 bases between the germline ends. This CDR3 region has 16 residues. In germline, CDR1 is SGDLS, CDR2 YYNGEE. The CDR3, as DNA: TGTGCCAGCAGCGTAGGAGAACAGTGGAGCAATCAGCCCCAGCATTTT. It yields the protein CASSVGEQWSNQPQHF.

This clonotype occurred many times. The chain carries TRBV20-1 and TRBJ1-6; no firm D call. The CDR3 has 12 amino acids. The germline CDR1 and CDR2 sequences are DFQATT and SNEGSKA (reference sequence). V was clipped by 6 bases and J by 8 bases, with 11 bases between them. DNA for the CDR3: TGCAGTGCCTGTATGGGAGATTCACCCCTCCACTTT. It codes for CSACMGDSPLHF.